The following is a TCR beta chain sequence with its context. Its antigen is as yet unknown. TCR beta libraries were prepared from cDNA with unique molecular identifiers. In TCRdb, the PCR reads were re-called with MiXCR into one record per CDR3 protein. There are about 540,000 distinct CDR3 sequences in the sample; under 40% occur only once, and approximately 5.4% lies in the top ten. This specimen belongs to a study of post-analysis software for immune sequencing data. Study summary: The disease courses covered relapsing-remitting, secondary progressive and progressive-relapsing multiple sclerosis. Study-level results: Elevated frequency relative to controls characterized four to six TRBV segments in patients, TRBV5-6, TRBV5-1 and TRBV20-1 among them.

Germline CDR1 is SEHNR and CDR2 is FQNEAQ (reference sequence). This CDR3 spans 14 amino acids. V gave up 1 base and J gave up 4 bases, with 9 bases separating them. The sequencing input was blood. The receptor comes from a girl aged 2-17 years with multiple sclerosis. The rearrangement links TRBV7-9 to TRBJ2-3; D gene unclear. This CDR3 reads CASSLVRVPDTQYF. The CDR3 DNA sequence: TGTGCCAGCAGCTTAGTCCGGGTTCCAGATACGCAGTATTTT.